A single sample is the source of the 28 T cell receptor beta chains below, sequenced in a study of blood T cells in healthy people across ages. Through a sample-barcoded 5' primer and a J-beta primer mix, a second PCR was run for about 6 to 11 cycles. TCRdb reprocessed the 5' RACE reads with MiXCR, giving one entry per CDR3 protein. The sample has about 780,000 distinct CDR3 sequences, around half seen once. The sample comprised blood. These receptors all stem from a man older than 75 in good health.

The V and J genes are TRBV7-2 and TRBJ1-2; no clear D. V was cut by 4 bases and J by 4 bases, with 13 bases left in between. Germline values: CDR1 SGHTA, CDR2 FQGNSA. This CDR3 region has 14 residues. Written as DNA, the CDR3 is TGTGCCAGCAGCTCCGCCGGTAACATCTATGGCTACACCTTC. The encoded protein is CASSSAGNIYGYTF.

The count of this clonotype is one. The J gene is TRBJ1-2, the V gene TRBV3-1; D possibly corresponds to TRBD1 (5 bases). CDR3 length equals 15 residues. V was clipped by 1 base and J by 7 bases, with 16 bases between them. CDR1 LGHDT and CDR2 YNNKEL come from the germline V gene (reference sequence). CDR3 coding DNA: TGTGCCAGCAGCCAAGGGGTGGCGGGGGAGTCTGGCTACACCTTC. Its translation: CASSQGVAGESGYTF.

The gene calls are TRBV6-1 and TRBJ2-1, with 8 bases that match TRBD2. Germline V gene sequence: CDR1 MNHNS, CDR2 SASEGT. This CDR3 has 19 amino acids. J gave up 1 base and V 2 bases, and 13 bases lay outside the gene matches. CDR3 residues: CASSELGAGGFMSYNEQFF. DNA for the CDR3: TGTGCCAGCAGTGAACTCGGGGCGGGAGGTTTCATGTCCTACAATGAGCAGTTCTTC.

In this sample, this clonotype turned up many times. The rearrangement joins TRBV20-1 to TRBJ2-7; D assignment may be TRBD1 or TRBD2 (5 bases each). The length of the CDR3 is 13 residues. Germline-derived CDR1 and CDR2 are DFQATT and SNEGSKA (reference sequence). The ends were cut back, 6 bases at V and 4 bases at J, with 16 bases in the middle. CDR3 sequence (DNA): TGCAGTGCCGTCCGGGACGTTTGGTACGAGCAGTACTTC. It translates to CSAVRDVWYEQYF.

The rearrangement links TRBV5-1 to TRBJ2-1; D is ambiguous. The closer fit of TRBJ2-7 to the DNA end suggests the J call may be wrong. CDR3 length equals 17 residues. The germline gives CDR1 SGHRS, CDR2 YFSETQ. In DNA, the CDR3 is TGCGCCAGCAGCTTGGCCCCTGGAAGCACCTCCTACAATGAGCAGTACTTC. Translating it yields CASSLAPGSTSYNEQYF.

The CDR3 nucleotides read TGCAGTGCTAGAGCCCCAGCGGGGGGGCCGGACATTCAGTACTTC. This translates into CSARAPAGGPDIQYF. The chain combines TRBV20-1 with TRBJ2-7; 10 bases match TRBD2. The assigned J gene may be wrong: the sequence end matches TRBJ2-4 better. This CDR3 comprises 15 residues. Germline loops: CDR1 DFQATT, CDR2 SNEGSKA (reference sequence).

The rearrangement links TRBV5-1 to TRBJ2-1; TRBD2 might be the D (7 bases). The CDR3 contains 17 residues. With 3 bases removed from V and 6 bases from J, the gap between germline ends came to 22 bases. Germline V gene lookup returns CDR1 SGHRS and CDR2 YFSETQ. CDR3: CASSSGLGGAWGNEQFF. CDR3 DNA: TGCGCCAGCAGCTCGGGGCTTGGGGGGGCGTGGGGCAATGAGCAGTTCTTC.

For the CDR3, the DNA is TGTGCCAGCAGCCCCGTTCCGGGAGGAGCGGGGGGGCCAGATACGCAGTATTTT. It yields the protein CASSPVPGGAGGPDTQYF. V usage is TRBV6-1 and J usage is TRBJ2-3; TRBD2 agrees at 10 bases. CDR3 length: 18 amino acids. With 6 bases clipped from V and 4 bases from J, the junction kept 16 bases outside the gene matches. Per the germline V gene, CDR1 is MNHNS and CDR2 is SASEGT.

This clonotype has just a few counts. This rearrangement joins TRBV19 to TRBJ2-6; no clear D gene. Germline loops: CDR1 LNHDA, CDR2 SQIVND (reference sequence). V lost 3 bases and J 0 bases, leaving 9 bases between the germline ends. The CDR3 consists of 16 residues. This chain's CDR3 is CASSMMYSSGANVLTF. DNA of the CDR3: TGTGCCAGTAGTATGATGTACAGCTCTGGGGCCAACGTCCTGACTTTC. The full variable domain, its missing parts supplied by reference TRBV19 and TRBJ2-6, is DGGITQSPKYLFRKEGQNVTLSCEQNLNHDAMYWYRQDPGQGLRLIYYSQIVNDFQKGDIAEGYSVSREKKESFPLTVTSAQKNPTAFYLCASSMMYSSGANVLTFGAGSRLTVL.

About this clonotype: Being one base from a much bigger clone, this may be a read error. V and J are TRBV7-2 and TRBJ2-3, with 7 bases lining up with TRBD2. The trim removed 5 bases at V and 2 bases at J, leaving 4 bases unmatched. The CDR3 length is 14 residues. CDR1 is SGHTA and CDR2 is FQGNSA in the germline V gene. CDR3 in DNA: TGTGCCAGCAGCCAAGCGGGAATCACAGATACGCAGTATTTT. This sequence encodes CASSQAGITDTQYF.

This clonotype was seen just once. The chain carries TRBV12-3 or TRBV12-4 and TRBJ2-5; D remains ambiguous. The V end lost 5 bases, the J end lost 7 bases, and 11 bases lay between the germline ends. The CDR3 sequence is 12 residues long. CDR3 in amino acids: CASSMVEGTQYF. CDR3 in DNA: TGTGCCAGCAGTATGGTGGAAGGGACCCAGTACTTC.

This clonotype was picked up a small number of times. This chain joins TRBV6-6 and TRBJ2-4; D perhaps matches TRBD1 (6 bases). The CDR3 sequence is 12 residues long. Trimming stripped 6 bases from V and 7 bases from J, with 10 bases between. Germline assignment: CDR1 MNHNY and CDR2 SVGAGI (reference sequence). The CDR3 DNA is TGTGCCAGCAGAAATACAGGGAACATTCAGTACTTC. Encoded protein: CASRNTGNIQYF.

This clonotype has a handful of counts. The CDR3 is CSARTGTNNEQFF. As DNA, the CDR3 is TGCAGCGCTCGGACGGGCACCAACAATGAGCAGTTCTTC. This chain connects TRBV29-1 to TRBJ2-1; D gene ambiguous. There are 13 residues in the CDR3. V was clipped by 7 bases and J by 5 bases, with 15 bases between them. Germline V gives CDR1 SQVTM, CDR2 ANQGSEA.

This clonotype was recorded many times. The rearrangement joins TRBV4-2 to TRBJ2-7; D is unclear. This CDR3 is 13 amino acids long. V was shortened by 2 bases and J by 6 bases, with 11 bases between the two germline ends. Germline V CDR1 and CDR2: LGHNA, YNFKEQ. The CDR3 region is CASSQQGPLEQYF. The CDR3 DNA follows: TGTGCCAGCAGCCAACAAGGGCCGCTCGAGCAGTACTTC.

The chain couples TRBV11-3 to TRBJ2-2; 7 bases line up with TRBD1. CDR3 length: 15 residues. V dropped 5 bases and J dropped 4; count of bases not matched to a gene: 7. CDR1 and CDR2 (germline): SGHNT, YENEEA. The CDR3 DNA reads TGTGCCAGCAGCGCAGCCTCAGGGGGCACCGGGGAGCTGTTTTTT. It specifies CASSAASGGTGELFF.

The CDR3 protein is CASSQAAGRDYEQYF. As DNA, the CDR3 is TGCGCCAGCAGCCAAGCCGCGGGGAGGGACTACGAGCAGTACTTC. The chain uses TRBV4-3 and TRBJ2-7; 7 bases line up with TRBD2. V lost 1 base and J lost 3; bases outside the gene matches: 6. Germline lookup yields CDR1 LGHNA and CDR2 YSLEER. CDR3 length: 15 residues.

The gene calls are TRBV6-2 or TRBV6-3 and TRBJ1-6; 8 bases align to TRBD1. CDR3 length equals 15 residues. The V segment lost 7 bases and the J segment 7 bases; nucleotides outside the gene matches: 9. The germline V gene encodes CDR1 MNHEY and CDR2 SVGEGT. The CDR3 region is CASTYGTGDNSPLHF. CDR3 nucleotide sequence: TGTGCCAGCACCTACGGGACAGGAGACAATTCACCCCTCCACTTT.

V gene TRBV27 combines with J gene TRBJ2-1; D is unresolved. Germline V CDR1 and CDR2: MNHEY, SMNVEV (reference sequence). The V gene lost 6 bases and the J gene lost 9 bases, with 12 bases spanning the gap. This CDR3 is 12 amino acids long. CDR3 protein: CASSQLGSEQFF. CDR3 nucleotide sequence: TGTGCCAGCAGCCAATTAGGGTCTGAGCAGTTCTTC.

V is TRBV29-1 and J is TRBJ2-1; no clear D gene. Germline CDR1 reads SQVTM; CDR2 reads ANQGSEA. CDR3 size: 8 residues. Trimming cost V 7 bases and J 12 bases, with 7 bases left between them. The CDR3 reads CSALGQFF. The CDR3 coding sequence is TGCAGCGCTCTGGGGCAGTTCTTC.

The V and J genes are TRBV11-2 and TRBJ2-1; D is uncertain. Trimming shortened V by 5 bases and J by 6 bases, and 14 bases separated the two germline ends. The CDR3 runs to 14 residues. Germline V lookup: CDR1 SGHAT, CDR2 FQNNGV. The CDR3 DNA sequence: TGTGCCAGCAGCCTAAGGACCGCAACCAATGAGCAGTTCTTC. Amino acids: CASSLRTATNEQFF.

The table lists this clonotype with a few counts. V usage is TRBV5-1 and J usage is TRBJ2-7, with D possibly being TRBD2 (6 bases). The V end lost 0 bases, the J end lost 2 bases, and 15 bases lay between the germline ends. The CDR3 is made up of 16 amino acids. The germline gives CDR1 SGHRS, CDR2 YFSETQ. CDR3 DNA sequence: TGCGCCAGCAGCTTGGGCCCGGGCGGGACCACCTACGAGCAGTACTTC. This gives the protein CASSLGPGGTTYEQYF.

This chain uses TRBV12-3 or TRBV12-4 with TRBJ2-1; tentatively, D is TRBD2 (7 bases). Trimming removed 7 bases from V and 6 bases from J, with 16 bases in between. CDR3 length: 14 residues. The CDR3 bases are TGTGCCAGCATGTTGAGTGGGGGGGCCAATGAGCAGTTCTTC. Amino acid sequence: CASMLSGGANEQFF.

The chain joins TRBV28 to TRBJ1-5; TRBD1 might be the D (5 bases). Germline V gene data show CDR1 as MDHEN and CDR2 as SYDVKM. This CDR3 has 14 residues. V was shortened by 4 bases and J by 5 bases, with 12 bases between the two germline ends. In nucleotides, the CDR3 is TGTGCCAGCAGTTCGTGGGGGGGAGATCAGCCCCAGCATTTT. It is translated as CASSSWGGDQPQHF.

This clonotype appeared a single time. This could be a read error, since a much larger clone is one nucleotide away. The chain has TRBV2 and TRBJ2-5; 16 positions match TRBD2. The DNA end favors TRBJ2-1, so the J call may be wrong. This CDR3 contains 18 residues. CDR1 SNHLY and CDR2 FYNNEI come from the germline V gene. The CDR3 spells CASSKTGTSGRAVKTQFF. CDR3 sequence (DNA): TGTGCCAGCAGTAAAACCGGGACTAGCGGGAGGGCCGTAAAGACCCAGTTCTTC.

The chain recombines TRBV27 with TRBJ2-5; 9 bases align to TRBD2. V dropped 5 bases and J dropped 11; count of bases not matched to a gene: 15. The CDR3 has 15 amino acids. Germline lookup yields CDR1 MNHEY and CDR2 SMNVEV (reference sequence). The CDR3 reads CASSRTPGTSYEQYF. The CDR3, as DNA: TGTGCCAGCAGTAGGACCCCCGGGACTAGCTATGAGCAGTACTTC.

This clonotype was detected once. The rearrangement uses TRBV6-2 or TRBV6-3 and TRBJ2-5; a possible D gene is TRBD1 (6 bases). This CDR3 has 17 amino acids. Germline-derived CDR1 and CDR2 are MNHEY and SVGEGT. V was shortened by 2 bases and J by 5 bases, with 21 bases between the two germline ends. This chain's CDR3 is CASSYPLRQVSSETQYF. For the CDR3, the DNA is TGTGCCAGCAGTTACCCCCTGAGACAGGTATCTTCGGAGACCCAGTACTTC.

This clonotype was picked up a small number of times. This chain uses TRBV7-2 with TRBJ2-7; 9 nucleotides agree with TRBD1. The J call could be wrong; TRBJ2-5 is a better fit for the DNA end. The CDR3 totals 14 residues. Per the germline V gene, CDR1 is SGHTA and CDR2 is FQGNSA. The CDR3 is CASSSAGQGKTQYF. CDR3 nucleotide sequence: TGTGCCAGCAGCTCAGCCGGACAGGGGAAGACCCAGTACTTC.

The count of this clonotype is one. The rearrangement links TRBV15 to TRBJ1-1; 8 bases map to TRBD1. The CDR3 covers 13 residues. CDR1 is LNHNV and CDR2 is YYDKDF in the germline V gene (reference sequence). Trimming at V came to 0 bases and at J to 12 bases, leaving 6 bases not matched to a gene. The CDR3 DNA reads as TGTGCCACCAGCAGAGAGCTCGACAGGGGTACTTTCTTT. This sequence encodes CATSRELDRGTFF.